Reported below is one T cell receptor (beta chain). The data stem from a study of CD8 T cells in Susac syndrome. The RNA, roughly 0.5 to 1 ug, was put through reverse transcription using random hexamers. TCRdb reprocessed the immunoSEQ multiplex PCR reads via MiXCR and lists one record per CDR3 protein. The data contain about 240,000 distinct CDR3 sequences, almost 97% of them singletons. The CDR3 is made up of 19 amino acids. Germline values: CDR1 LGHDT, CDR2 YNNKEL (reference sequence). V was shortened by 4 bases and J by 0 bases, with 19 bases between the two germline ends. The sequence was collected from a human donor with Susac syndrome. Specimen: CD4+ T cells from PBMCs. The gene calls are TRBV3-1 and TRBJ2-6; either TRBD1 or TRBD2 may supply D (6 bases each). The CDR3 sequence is CASSPPVGGPHSGANVLTF. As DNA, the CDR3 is TGTGCCAGCAGCCCGCCCGTGGGGGGCCCCCACTCTGGGGCCAACGTCCTGACTTTC.